Presented here are 12 T cell receptor beta chains from one specimen sequenced in a study of cytomegalovirus exposure and HLA in healthy donors. The data were produced by immunoSEQ multiplex PCR, yet TCRdb's version contains in-frame clones alone and is incomplete. The repertoire includes under 250,000 clones, roughly 84% of them detected once, and roughly 2% sits in the top ten. Sequencing was performed on PBMCs. Receptor source: a woman aged 18-35 years in good health and CMV-seropositive.

The V gene is TRBV25-1, the J gene TRBJ2-3, with 10 nucleotides matching TRBD2. This CDR3 has 14 amino acids. V lost 5 bases, J lost 5 bases, and 4 bases stayed unmatched. CDR1 MGHDK and CDR2 SYGVNS come from the germline V gene. CDR3 sequence: CASSPLAGVDTQYF. CDR3 bases: TGTGCCAGCAGTCCCCTAGCGGGAGTAGATACGCAGTATTTT.

This clone was found once. The V gene is TRBV9, the J gene TRBJ2-5; D call uncertain. Germline CDR1 and CDR2: SGDLS and YYNGEE. V shed 0 bases and J shed 1 base, with 7 bases lying between them. The CDR3 is 14 amino acids. The CDR3 is CASSVGGIQETQYF. As DNA, the CDR3 is TGTGCCAGCAGCGTAGGCGGTATCCAAGAGACCCAGTACTTC. The full variable domain, with the rest looked up from reference TRBV9 and TRBJ2-5, is DSGVTQTPKHLITATGQRVTLRCSPRSGDLSVYWYQQSLDQGLQFLIQYYNGEERAKGNILERFSAQQFPDLHSELNLSSLELGDSALYFCASSVGGIQETQYFGPGTRLLVL.

The V and J genes are TRBV5-1 and TRBJ1-3; TRBD1 might be the D (6 bases). The CDR3 sequence is 16 residues long. Germline CDR1 SGHRS, CDR2 YFSETQ. Trimming removed 2 bases at V and 0 bases at J, with 12 bases between. The CDR3 reads CASSLQGPYSGNTIYF. For the CDR3, the DNA is TGCGCCAGCAGCTTACAGGGACCTTACTCTGGAAACACCATATATTTT.

The V and J genes are TRBV4-2 and TRBJ1-2, with TRBD1 identical over 7 bases. J lost 3 bases, V lost 4 bases, and 8 bases had no gene match. Germline V gene lookup returns CDR1 LGHNA and CDR2 YNFKEQ. The length of the CDR3 is 15 residues. The CDR3 loop is CASSRFAGTDYGYTF. CDR3 DNA sequence: TGTGCCAGCAGCCGCTTTGCCGGGACAGACTATGGCTACACCTTC.

This rearrangement joins TRBV4-1 to TRBJ2-3; TRBD2 might be the D (5 bases). Germline V gene lookup returns CDR1 MGHRA and CDR2 YSYEKL. Trimming shortened V by 4 bases and J by 0 bases, and 14 bases separated the two germline ends. This CDR3 is 16 amino acids long. DNA for the CDR3: TGCGCCAGCAGCCCCCCGGCGGGTTTAAGCACAGATACGCAGTATTTT. This translates into CASSPPAGLSTDTQYF.

The V gene is TRBV11-2, the J gene TRBJ2-1, with a tentative D call TRBD1 (6 bases). The length of the CDR3 is 12 residues. Germline V CDR1 and CDR2: SGHAT, FQNNGV. V lost 3 bases to trimming and J lost 7 bases, with 7 bases between them. CDR3 sequence: CASSFRGNEQFF. The CDR3 DNA is TGTGCCAGCAGCTTCAGGGGAAATGAGCAGTTCTTC.

This clone came up a few times. The rearrangement uses TRBV7-9 and TRBJ1-2; 11 positions match TRBD1. The V segment lost 1 base and the J segment 7 bases; nucleotides outside the gene matches: 2. Germline values: CDR1 SEHNR, CDR2 FQNEAQ (reference sequence). The CDR3 runs 14 residues. The CDR3 DNA is TGTGCCAGCAGCTTAGGGACAGGGGGCACTGGCTACACCTTC. Translation: CASSLGTGGTGYTF.

The genes are TRBV28 and TRBJ2-3, with a possible D match to TRBD1 (5 bases). CDR3 length: 14 amino acids. V was shortened by 1 base and J by 1 base, with 6 bases between the two germline ends. Germline CDR1 and CDR2: MDHEN and SYDVKM. Here the CDR3 reads CASSLSQGTDTQYF. The CDR3 region has the DNA TGTGCCAGCAGTTTATCACAGGGCACAGATACGCAGTATTTT.

Remarks on this clone: Other DNA sequences within the sample encode an identical CDR3. J is TRBJ2-5 and V is TRBV5-1, with 15 bases matching TRBD2. Germline CDR1 and CDR2: SGHRS and YFSETQ. The CDR3 runs to 15 residues. V was clipped by 4 bases and J by 5 bases; unmatched bases: 3. CDR3 protein: CASSPGLAGGETQYF. CDR3 in DNA: TGCGCCAGCAGCCCGGGACTAGCGGGAGGTGAGACCCAGTACTTC.

V gene TRBV25-1 combines with J gene TRBJ2-7; weak D call: TRBD2 (5 bases). Trimming removed 6 bases from V and 3 bases from J, with 9 bases in between. Germline V CDR1 and CDR2: MGHDK, SYGVNS. This CDR3 is built from 12 residues. CDR3 loop: CASSGRVYEQYF. CDR3 DNA: TGTGCCAGCAGCGGGCGGGTCTACGAGCAGTACTTC.

The V gene is TRBV27, the J gene TRBJ2-1; no reliable D call. Germline loops: CDR1 MNHEY, CDR2 SMNVEV (reference sequence). V lost 2 bases, J lost 0 bases, and 8 bases lay in between. CDR3 length: 15 amino acids. CDR3: CASSLRSNSYNEQFF. The CDR3 DNA follows: TGTGCCAGCAGTTTACGTAGCAACTCCTACAATGAGCAGTTCTTC.

This chain uses TRBV7-8 with TRBJ1-1; D is ambiguous. Trimming removed 1 base from V and 10 bases from J, with 10 bases in between. The CDR3 is 12 amino acids. CDR1 is SGHVS, CDR2 FQNEAQ, per germline. CDR3 loop: CASSLGTRGAFF. In DNA form, the CDR3 reads TGTGCCAGCAGCTTAGGGACGCGGGGAGCTTTCTTT. Full variable domain (remainder filled in from reference TRBV7-8 and TRBJ1-1): GAGVSQSPRYKVAKRGQDVALRCDPISGHVSLFWYQQALGQGPEFLTYFQNEAQLDKSGLPSDRFFAERPEGSVSTLKIQRTQQEDSAVYLCASSLGTRGAFFGQGTRLTVV.